A single sample gave rise to the 12 T cell receptor beta chains below, sequenced in a study of blood T cell repertoires in COVID-19. Sequenced by immunoSEQ multiplex PCR; TCRdb stores in-frame clones only, minus some. This table has some 240,000 clones, around 80% appearing once. Sequenced input: peripheral blood. The receptors here all came from a woman aged 70-85 years with acute or convalescent COVID-19.

The chain couples TRBV6-1 to TRBJ1-5, with D possibly TRBD1 on 5 matching bases. The CDR3 runs to 15 residues. With 7 bases removed from V and 0 bases from J, the gap between germline ends came to 13 bases. CDR1 and CDR2 (germline): MNHNS, SASEGT. The CDR3 DNA reads TGTGCCAGCACTCCAGGGCCTTTTAGCAATCAGCCCCAGCATTTT. Translating it yields CASTPGPFSNQPQHF.

The V and J genes are TRBV10-3 and TRBJ2-7; possibly TRBD2 for D (5 bases). Germline assignment: CDR1 ENHRY and CDR2 SYGVKD. Trimming cost V 2 bases and J 5 bases, with 16 bases left between them. This CDR3 region has 15 residues. The CDR3 region has the DNA TGTGCCATCAGTGAGAATGGGGAGATGGTCGACGAGCAGTACTTC. It is translated as CAISENGEMVDEQYF.

V usage is TRBV10-3 and J usage is TRBJ2-7; 8 bases match TRBD2. The V gene's germline CDR1 is ENHRY and CDR2 SYGVKD. The CDR3 runs to 16 residues. After removal of 0 bases from V and 6 bases from J, the junction contained 10 bases not matched to a gene. DNA for the CDR3: TGTGCCATCAGTGAGTCCAGGGGCGGGGGGACCCTCGAGCAGTACTTC. Translation: CAISESRGGGTLEQYF.

J is TRBJ2-7 and V is TRBV15; 9 nucleotides agree with TRBD1. J lost 5 bases, V lost 1 base, and 6 bases had no gene match. The CDR3 contains 15 residues. From germline, CDR1 is LNHNV and CDR2 YYDKDF (reference sequence). Here the CDR3 DNA reads TGTGCCACCAGCAGAGGACAGGGGGAGCTAAACGAGCAGTACGTC. It is translated as CATSRGQGELNEQYV.

V is TRBV28 and J is TRBJ1-1; D ambiguous. CDR1 MDHEN and CDR2 SYDVKM come from the germline V gene. The CDR3 consists of 13 residues. Trimming left V 6 bases short and J 5 bases short, with 13 bases between. As DNA, the CDR3 is TGTGCCAGCAGCGGGCCGGGGAGAACTGAAGCTTTCTTT. Its translation: CASSGPGRTEAFF.

The rearrangement uses TRBV7-2 and TRBJ1-6; 10 positions match TRBD1. V lost 5 bases, J lost 11 bases, and 6 bases stayed unmatched. From germline, CDR1 is SGHTA and CDR2 FQGNSA. The CDR3 has 14 amino acids. The DNA for the CDR3 is TGTGCCAGCAGCCTCGGACAGGGGGGACCACCCCTCCACTTT. Its translation: CASSLGQGGPPLHF.

The chain joins TRBV24-1 to TRBJ2-1; TRBD2 might be the D (5 bases). The germline V and J ends were trimmed by 1 base and 7 bases, with 16 bases remaining between them. CDR3 size: 16 residues. Germline CDR1 is KGHDR and CDR2 is SFDVKD. The CDR3, as DNA: TGTGCCACCAGTGATTTCAAATGGGGAGAGTTGAATGAGCAGTTCTTC. As protein: CATSDFKWGELNEQFF.

V and J are TRBV18 and TRBJ2-7, with D perhaps matching TRBD2 (6 bases). Germline lookup yields CDR1 KGHSH and CDR2 LQKENI. Trimming cost V 2 bases and J 3 bases, with 14 bases left between them. This CDR3 comprises 15 residues. CDR3 amino acids: CASSPKGLSHYEQYF. In nucleotides, the CDR3 is TGTGCCAGCTCACCAAAGGGACTTTCTCACTACGAGCAGTACTTC. Full variable domain (rest looked up from reference TRBV18 and TRBJ2-7): NAGVMQNPRHLVRRRGQEARLRCSPMKGHSHVYWYRQLPEEGLKFMVYLQKENIIDESGMPKERFSAEFPKEGPSILRIQQVVRGDSAAYFCASSPKGLSHYEQYFGPGTRLTVT.

The rearrangement joins TRBV6-5 to TRBJ1-2; perhaps TRBD1 as D (6 bases). This CDR3 has 15 residues. Deletions cut 5 bases from V and 3 bases from J, with 16 bases between. Per germline, CDR1 MNHEY and CDR2 SVGAGI. The CDR3 reads CASSIRQVDHYGYTF. DNA of the CDR3: TGTGCCAGCAGTATTCGACAGGTTGATCACTATGGCTACACCTTC.

This clone has only one observation. This sequence joins TRBV7-6 and TRBJ2-5; 8 bases are shared with TRBD1. V was pared by 4 bases and J by 6 bases, with 7 bases of the junction left unmatched. The CDR3 spans 14 residues. Germline V gives CDR1 SGHVS, CDR2 FNYEAQ. The CDR3 is CASSSPGGGKTQYF. CDR3 nucleotides: TGTGCCAGCAGCTCCCCAGGGGGCGGAAAGACCCAGTACTTC.

The chain joins TRBV4-2 to TRBJ2-3; TRBD2 agrees at 8 bases. Germline V gene lookup returns CDR1 LGHNA and CDR2 YNFKEQ. The V and J ends lost 1 base and 0 bases, in that order; junction bases with no gene match: 12. The CDR3 sequence is 19 residues long. The CDR3 DNA is TGTGCCAGCAGCCAAGTGGTGTCGCGGGGGGCCACCAGCACAGATACGCAGTATTTT. Its protein product is CASSQVVSRGATSTDTQYF.

The rearrangement joins TRBV7-2 to TRBJ1-6; D is unclear. Between the trimmed V and J ends, which lost 5 bases and 9 bases, there was a span of 17 bases. The CDR3 length is 15 residues. Germline loops: CDR1 SGHTA, CDR2 FQGNSA. In DNA form, the CDR3 reads TGTGCCAGCAGCCCATCAAGAGGCGGTGTTTCACCCCTCCACTTT. It is translated as CASSPSRGGVSPLHF.